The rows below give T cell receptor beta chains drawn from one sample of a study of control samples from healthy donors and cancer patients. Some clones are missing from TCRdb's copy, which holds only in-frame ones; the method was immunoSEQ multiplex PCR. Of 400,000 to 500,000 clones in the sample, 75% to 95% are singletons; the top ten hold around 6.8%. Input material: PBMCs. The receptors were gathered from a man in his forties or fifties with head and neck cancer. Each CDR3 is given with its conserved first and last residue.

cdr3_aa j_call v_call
CASSLATRDIGSPLHF TRBJ1-6 TRBV5-4
CASTDSGTSWEQYF TRBJ2-7 TRBV2
CASSAPGLELFF TRBJ2-2 TRBV9
CASSTTGGSAGELFF TRBJ2-2 TRBV5-5
CAWSVTGSQPQHF TRBJ1-5 TRBV30
CASSPWGGNTEAFF TRBJ1-1 TRBV2
CASSARQGGTGELFF TRBJ2-2 TRBV27
CASSTSSGGALNTGELFF TRBJ2-2 TRBV6-2/TRBV6-3
CASSFSYEQYF TRBJ2-7 TRBV12-3/TRBV12-4
CASSYGSVGSQETQYF TRBJ2-5 TRBV6-5
CASSPTGAGDTEAFF TRBJ1-1 TRBV11-2
CASSVPGLAGRTQYF TRBJ2-5 TRBV19
CAISETLEQYF TRBJ2-7 TRBV10-3
CASSLGPSRKPDTQYF TRBJ2-3 TRBV7-2
CASSKDPLETQYF TRBJ2-5 TRBV7-3
CASSLGSPYEQYF TRBJ2-7 TRBV28
CASSIPRDGKNIQYF TRBJ2-4 TRBV19
CASSLIGANTGELFF TRBJ2-2 TRBV27
CASSLALGRNTEAFF TRBJ1-1 TRBV5-1
CASTGKRDTEAFF TRBJ1-1 TRBV11-2
CASSQDLAVQETQYF TRBJ2-5 TRBV3-1/TRBV3-2
CASSQERGANTGELFF TRBJ2-2 TRBV4-3
CASSWELGTQYF TRBJ2-5 TRBV2
CASSQEFRGAYEQYF TRBJ2-7 TRBV3-1/TRBV3-2
CASSRNSNQPQHF TRBJ1-5 TRBV2
CSAWGGPDTQYF TRBJ2-3 TRBV29-1
CASKPGTSTDTQYF TRBJ2-3 TRBV28
CASSSRPSNQPQHF TRBJ1-5 TRBV27
CASSSGWGQNTGELFF TRBJ2-2 TRBV3-1/TRBV3-2
CASSLFSSLETQYF TRBJ2-5 TRBV5-6